This T cell receptor beta chain was documented in a study of T cells in Graves' hyperthyroidism and ophthalmopathy. Background on the study: Peripheral blood was obtained at initial diagnosis, preceding any treatment. Findings of the study overall: Blood samples included most of the expanded thyroid clonotypes exceeding 0.001.

The CDR3 has 14 amino acids. V was trimmed by 5 bases and J by 2 bases, leaving 13 bases between them. Germline loops: CDR1 MDHEN, CDR2 SYDVKM. Amplified TCR beta CDR3 regions came from RNA transcripts. HTBI primers were employed in a first-round RT-PCR of the TCR CDR3. TCRdb re-derived calls from the multiplex PCR reads in MiXCR, one entry per CDR3 protein. The sample carries about 640,000 distinct CDR3 sequences, under 25% recorded once. Patients showing uncontrolled infection, other autoimmune disease, pregnancy or lactation were ineligible. In regard to this clonotype: Its antigen remains unknown.

The chain employs TRBV28 and TRBJ2-7; D is ambiguous. This clonotype originated in a man aged 25 to 40 with Graves' ophthalmopathy. Sequencing was carried out using blood. In DNA, the CDR3 is TGTGCCAGCAGTATGGCTAGAAGGCCCTACGAGCAGTACTTC. This sequence encodes CASSMARRPYEQYF.